This paragraph covers one TCR beta chain sequence. The antigen remains unidentified. The junction departs from the called germline gene at one end, perhaps through a read error. The same CDR3 also results from other DNA sequences found in this sample. Exclusion of a patient followed from autoimmune disease history or systemic immunosuppression. Blood sampling was done at baseline, cycle 4 day 1, and cycle 7 day 1. The source of the sample is a study of OX40 agonist ivuxolimab in advanced cancers. Germline V gives CDR1 SNHLY, CDR2 FYNNEI. The CDR3 sequence is 16 residues long. Clones were read by immunoSEQ multiplex PCR, and TCRdb kept only the in-frame ones, dropping some. The sample lists about 68,000 clones, more than 65% occurring once. Overall study findings and caveats: Expanded clones were, on average, more numerous among CD8+ T cells than CD4+.

This chain joins TRBV2 and TRBJ1-5, with 7 bases fitting TRBD1. The specimen was CD4+ or CD8+ T cells sorted from blood, collected in a trial of the OX40 agonist ivuxolimab. The sequence was collected from an adult with an advanced solid tumor such as melanoma, head and neck, liver or kidney cancer. The DNA for the CDR3 is TGCGCCAGCAGTGCGGACAGGAGCCTTCTGAATCAGCCCCAGCATTTT. Encoded protein: CASSADRSLLNQPQHF.